The TCR beta chain under discussion was sequenced for a study of shared clonotypes between healthy human individuals. The CDR3 runs 14 residues. V lost 3 bases, J lost 2 bases, and 11 bases lay in between. Germline V lookup: CDR1 KGHSH, CDR2 LQKENI. Study processing details: Because ImmunoSEQ provided only junction sequences with no quality scores, the filtering differed. Libraries were prepared by immunoSEQ multiplex PCR; TCRdb keeps only in-frame clonotypes and omits some of them. That table gives V, J and clone size, and the DNA gave D and trimming. The table lists around 1.4 million clones, approximately 98.5% of them singletons. Study-wide results and limits: Naive CD4 clonotypes were shared across a handful of donors at roughly 5.3%.

Comments on this clone: What it binds is unknown.

This sequence joins TRBV18 and TRBJ2-7; a possible D gene is TRBD1 (5 bases). The sequencing sample was made of naive CD4+ T cells sorted from blood. Indicated subset: CD45RA+ positively selected. The sequence was obtained from a man aged 25 to 40 in good health. CDR3 protein: CASSPIQGAYEQYF. The DNA of the CDR3 is TGTGCCAGCTCACCCATTCAAGGGGCCTACGAGCAGTACTTC.